These 13 T cell receptor beta chains originate from one sample sequenced in a study of shared clonotypes between healthy human individuals. Profiling relied on immunoSEQ multiplex PCR, and the TCRdb table lists in-frame clones only, not all of them. The sample holds millions of clones, 85% to 95% seen once. Sequencing was carried out using naive CD4+ T cells sorted from blood. This sample's subset: CD45RA+ positively selected. These TCRs come from a man younger than 35 in good health.

The V call is TRBV6-1, the J call TRBJ2-7; D tentatively fits TRBD1 or TRBD2 (6 bases each). The CDR3 has 17 amino acids. CDR1 is MNHNS and CDR2 is SASEGT in the germline V gene. The V end was cut by 2 bases, the J end by 2 bases, with 19 bases between. The CDR3, as DNA: TGTGCCAGCAGTGAATCATCATGGGGGGCTGAGACCTACGAGCAGTACTTC. It is translated as CASSESSWGAETYEQYF.

This chain uses TRBV15 with TRBJ1-5; a weak D match, TRBD1 (5 bases). This CDR3 is 18 amino acids long. V was cut by 0 bases and J by 0 bases, with 15 bases left in between. Germline V gene lookup returns CDR1 LNHNV and CDR2 YYDKDF (reference sequence). The CDR3 sequence: CATSRDGQWGSSNQPQHF. CDR3 DNA: TGTGCCACCAGCAGAGATGGACAATGGGGAAGTAGCAATCAGCCCCAGCATTTT.

This clone was seen only once. The sample holds other DNA sequences that translate to the same CDR3. V and J are TRBV7-9 and TRBJ2-2; no clear D gene. The CDR3 extends over 14 amino acids. CDR1 is SEHNR and CDR2 is FQNEAQ in the germline V gene (reference sequence). The ends were cut back, 1 base at V and 0 bases at J, with 3 bases in the middle. The CDR3 DNA reads TGTGCCAGCAGCTTAGGGTCGAACACCGGGGAGCTGTTTTTT. It yields the protein CASSLGSNTGELFF.

This chain joins TRBV30 and TRBJ2-3, with D uncertain. Germline V gene sequence: CDR1 GTSNPN, CDR2 SVGIG (reference sequence). V was cut by 7 bases and J by 0 bases, with 11 bases left in between. This CDR3 contains 13 residues. CDR3 nucleotide sequence: TGTGCCTCTTCCGTGTTGAGCACAGATACGCAGTATTTT. The encoded protein is CASSVLSTDTQYF.

To note about this clone: The sample holds other DNA sequences that translate to the same CDR3. V usage is TRBV6-5 and J usage is TRBJ1-5; TRBD1 might be the D (6 bases). The CDR3 sequence is 15 residues long. The germline CDR1 and CDR2 sequences are MNHEY and SVGAGI. The V end lost 2 bases, the J end lost 2 bases, and 10 bases lay between the germline ends. The CDR3, as DNA: TGTGCCAGCAGTTACGGGGGGGCCGGCAATCAGCCCCAGCATTTT. Protein: CASSYGGAGNQPQHF.

This sequence joins TRBV5-1 and TRBJ2-1, with D possibly matching TRBD1 (6 bases). Germline V gene sequence: CDR1 SGHRS, CDR2 YFSETQ. This CDR3 region has 14 residues. The V end was cut by 1 base, the J end by 8 bases, with 13 bases between. The CDR3 region has the DNA TGCGCCAGCAGCTTGAGGTCAGGGGTCCATGAGCAGTTCTTC. It encodes CASSLRSGVHEQFF. Together with reference TRBV5-1 and TRBJ2-1, the CDR3 gives the full variable domain: KAGVTQTPRYLIKTRGQQVTLSCSPISGHRSVSWYQQTPGQGLQFLFEYFSETQRNKGNFPGRFSGRQFSNSRSEMNVSTLELGDSALYLCASSLRSGVHEQFFGPGTRLTVL.

The chain joins TRBV7-6 to TRBJ1-4; 8 bases map to TRBD1. CDR3 length: 16 amino acids. The junction had 8 bases not matched to a gene; V was cut back by 1 base and J by 7 bases. In germline, CDR1 is SGHVS, CDR2 FNYEAQ. Written as DNA, the CDR3 is TGTGCCAGCAGCTTAGTTGGCAGGGGGCAGGCTGAAAAACTGTTTTTT. It codes for CASSLVGRGQAEKLFF.

V usage is TRBV11-3 and J usage is TRBJ2-7; D is ambiguous. Trimming cost V 5 bases and J 3 bases, with 14 bases left between them. The CDR3 has 14 amino acids. Germline loops: CDR1 SGHNT, CDR2 YENEEA. The CDR3 sequence is CASSLRSRDYEQYF. The CDR3 nucleotides are TGTGCCAGCAGCCTTCGTAGCAGAGACTACGAGCAGTACTTC.

Details on this clone: The CDR3 carries no conserved terminal phenylalanine or tryptophan, so it likely arises from a read error. The limits of the CDR3 on the DNA are not certain, so only TCRdb's listed CDR3 is given. The V and J genes are TRBV28 and TRBJ1-1. Germline CDR1 reads MDHEN; CDR2 reads SYDVKM. Counting both end residues, the CDR3 totals 12 amino acids. This CDR3 reads CASSFQGTRVES.

The chain employs TRBV4-3 and TRBJ2-5; TRBD2 aligns across 12 bases. Germline trimming cut 3 bases from V and 5 bases from J; bases unmatched to any gene: 7. In germline, CDR1 is LGHNA, CDR2 YSLEER. The CDR3 sequence is 16 residues long. The CDR3 DNA reads as TGCGCCAGCAGCCAGACTAGCGGGAGTGTCTTGGAGACCCAGTACTTC. Amino acids: CASSQTSGSVLETQYF.

The chain uses TRBV7-9 and TRBJ2-7; no clear D gene. The ends were cut back, 5 bases at V and 4 bases at J, with 9 bases in the middle. Germline CDR1 reads SEHNR; CDR2 reads FQNEAQ (reference sequence). This CDR3 region has 12 residues. The CDR3 DNA sequence: TGTGCCAGCAGCCCTCTGGTTTACGAGCAGTACTTC. It codes for CASSPLVYEQYF.

The V and J genes are TRBV28 and TRBJ2-7; 9 bases align to TRBD1. This CDR3 has 13 amino acids. Germline CDR1 reads MDHEN; CDR2 reads SYDVKM. V lost 10 bases, J lost 2 bases, and 6 bases stayed unmatched. CDR3 protein: CATDRGSTYEQYF. The CDR3 DNA reads TGTGCCACCGACAGGGGGAGCACCTACGAGCAGTACTTC.

This rearrangement joins TRBV2 to TRBJ2-5, with D perhaps TRBD1 (5 bases). CDR1 is SNHLY, CDR2 FYNNEI, per germline. V was clipped by 8 bases and J by 0 bases, with 25 bases between them. The CDR3 spans 18 residues. This CDR3 reads CASDGPTEGWGYQETQYF. The DNA of the CDR3 is TGTGCCAGCGATGGACCGACGGAAGGGTGGGGCTACCAAGAGACCCAGTACTTC. Complete variable domain (other parts from reference TRBV2 and TRBJ2-5): EPEVTQTPSHQVTQMGQEVILRCVPISNHLYFYWYRQILGQKVEFLVSFYNNEISEKSEIFDDQFSVERPDGSNFTLKIRSTKLEDSAMYFCASDGPTEGWGYQETQYFGPGTRLLVL.